These T cell receptor beta chains were read from a single sample in a study of breast tumors, draining lymph nodes, adjacent tissues. A single record per CDR3 protein comes from TCRdb applying MiXCR to the multiplex PCR reads. The table records 150,000 to 200,000 distinct CDR3 sequences, 25% to 40% of them present only once. The specimen sequenced was axillary lymph node tissue. These receptors all come from a female donor with breast cancer. Some clones in this sample may be carry-over from other donors' samples. Each CDR3 is given with its conserved first and last residue. D genes are given only for firm matches. Rows give clone size only sometimes, using once, few, many, or a class for an expanded clone.

j_gene	abundance	d_gene	v_gene	CDR3nt	CDR3aa
TRBJ1-2	many	TRBD1	TRBV6-1	TGTGCCAGCAGTGAGACAGGGGAGAATGGCTACACCTTC	CASSETGENGYTF
TRBJ2-1	many	-	TRBV20-1	TGCAGTGCTAGAGATGATTCGCGGCCGAGCTCCTACAATGAGCAGTTCTTC	CSARDDSRPSSYNEQFF
TRBJ2-3	many	-	TRBV19	TGTGCCAGTAGTATCAGGGTTCGGGCAGATACGCAGTATTTT	CASSIRVRADTQYF
TRBJ2-7	many	TRBD1	TRBV5-1	TGCGCCAGCAGCTCGACAGGGGCCTTCTACGAGCAGTACTTC	CASSSTGAFYEQYF
TRBJ1-1	-	-	TRBV7-2	TGTGCCAGCAGCACGGACATGTTCTTAGAAGCTTTCTTT	CASSTDMFLEAFF
TRBJ1-2	many	-	TRBV2	TGTGCCAGCAAACCGGGCGGAGACTTTCTAGCTAACTATGGCTACACCTTC	CASKPGGDFLANYGYTF
TRBJ2-7	many	TRBD1	TRBV2	TGTGCCAGCAGTGGACAGGGGGAATCGGGGCAGTACTTC	CASSGQGESGQYF
TRBJ1-2	many	-	TRBV11-2	TGTGCCAGCAGCTTAGGAGGCCGCTATGGCTACACCTTC	CASSLGGRYGYTF
TRBJ2-1	many	-	TRBV19	TGTGCCAGTACCGTGAAACAAATAAATGAGCAGTTCTTC	CASTVKQINEQFF
TRBJ2-7	many	TRBD2	TRBV24-1	TGTGCCACCGGTACGGGGGGGACCTACGAGCAGTACTTC	CATGTGGTYEQYF
TRBJ2-7	-	-	TRBV7-9	TGTGCCAGCAGCTCCCCGGAGGACACAAAATCCTACGAGCAGTACTTC	CASSSPEDTKSYEQYF
TRBJ1-6	once	TRBD1	TRBV2	TGTGCCAGCAGTGATAAGGGTTGGACAGGGCGTAATTCACCCCTCCACTTT	CASSDKGWTGRNSPLHF
TRBJ2-3	-	TRBD2	TRBV11-3	TGTGCCAGCAGCCACGGGAGGGCTAGCACAGATACGCAGTATTTT	CASSHGRASTDTQYF
TRBJ2-2	-	-	TRBV9	TGTGCCAGCAGTGCTAGTCCCGGTTACGCCGGGGAGCTGTTTTTT	CASSASPGYAGELFF
TRBJ1-5	many	-	TRBV20-1	TGCAGTGCTAGAAAAGAACCTGCCGTGGGCAATCAGCCCCAGCATTTT	CSARKEPAVGNQPQHF
TRBJ1-1	-	TRBD1	TRBV5-4	TGTGCCAGCAGCATGGGAAATGACAGGGCTGCTTTCTTT	CASSMGNDRAAFF
TRBJ2-7	many	-	TRBV19	TGTGCCAGTAGTATGAAGGAGTACTACGAGCAGTACTTC	CASSMKEYYEQYF
TRBJ1-1	-	TRBD1	TRBV7-9	TGTGCCCTCCGGGGAACGGGACAGGCTGAAGCTTTCTTT	CALRGTGQAEAFF
TRBJ1-2	many	-	TRBV10-1	TGCGCCAGCAGAGGAAAACCAGGGGACAACTGCTATGGCTACACCTTC	CASRGKPGDNCYGYTF
TRBJ2-1	many	TRBD2	TRBV12-3/TRBV12-4	TGTGCCAGCAGTTTTCGCGGGGGGGCCCCCTACAATGAGCAGTTCTTC	CASSFRGGAPYNEQFF
TRBJ2-1	-	TRBD1	TRBV15	TGTGCCACCAGCAAGGGCAGGGGGTCGGCCTACAATGAGCAGTTCTTC	CATSKGRGSAYNEQFF
TRBJ2-5	many	-	TRBV5-4	TGTGCCTGTTCGCGAGGGGGGGGGACCCAAGAGACCCAGTACTTC	CACSRGGGTQETQYF
TRBJ1-5	many	-	TRBV15	TGTGCCACCAGCAGTCGACAGCCTAATCAGCCCCAGCATTTT	CATSSRQPNQPQHF
TRBJ2-7	many	-	TRBV19	TGTGCCAGTAGGGCCACAGGAGCTGCCGCCGAGCAGTACTTC	CASRATGAAAEQYF
TRBJ1-5	-	-	TRBV24-1	TGTGCTAGAGACCGTAGCAATCAGCCCCAGCATTTT	CARDRSNQPQHF
TRBJ1-5	many	-	TRBV20-1	TGCAGTGCTAGAGTGGCCCGGGATCAGCCCCAGCATTTT	CSARVARDQPQHF
TRBJ1-6	-	-	TRBV4-1	TGCGCCAGCAGCCAAGATCAAGCGGGAGCCCTCCACTTT	CASSQDQAGALHF
TRBJ2-5	many	-	TRBV7-7	TGTGCTAGCAGCTTAGGCCGCCGGGGGGCTTCAGAGACCCAGTACTTC	CASSLGRRGASETQYF
TRBJ2-2	-	-	TRBV5-1	TGCACCAGCACGCCCGGGGAGCTGTTTTTT	CTSTPGELFF
TRBJ2-1	few	-	TRBV30	TGTGCCTGGAAGGACTATTCATCGCCCAATGAGCAGTTCTTC	CAWKDYSSPNEQFF
TRBJ1-1	few	-	TRBV20-1	TGCAGTGCTAAAGTCTCCCCGGGGGGCACTGAAGCTTTCTTT	CSAKVSPGGTEAFF
TRBJ1-1	-	TRBD1	TRBV9	TGTGCCAGCAGCGTGGGGACAGGTAATAAAGCTTTCTTT	CASSVGTGNKAFF
TRBJ1-2	once	-	TRBV13	-	CASSFYICSARDKGSGYTF
TRBJ2-1	-	-	TRBV10-3	TGTGCCATCAGTTTGTACGCGATAGGTGGCAATGAGCAGTTCTTC	CAISLYAIGGNEQFF
TRBJ2-7	many	-	TRBV9	TGTGCCAGCAGCGTAGCTGAACACAGCCTCCACGAGCAGTACTTC	CASSVAEHSLHEQYF
TRBJ2-5	-	-	TRBV12-3/TRBV12-4	TGCGCCAGCAGTTTCGGCGGTATACAAGAGACCCAGTACTTC	CASSFGGIQETQYF
TRBJ1-2	few	TRBD1	TRBV27	TGTGCCAGCAGTTCAAGACACCCGGGACAGTCTTCTCGGGGCTATGGCTACACCTTC	CASSSRHPGQSSRGYGYTF
TRBJ2-1	many	TRBD2	TRBV30	TGTGCCTGGAGTACTAGCGGCGCCCGAGGGGAGCAGTTCTTC	CAWSTSGARGEQFF
TRBJ2-6	-	-	TRBV20-1	TGCAGTGCTAGAAACTCTGGGGCCAACGTCCTGACTTTC	CSARNSGANVLTF
TRBJ1-1	few	-	TRBV7-9	TGTGCCAGCAGCTTAAACAGGCGGACTGAAGCTTTCTTT	CASSLNRRTEAFF
TRBJ2-1	many	-	TRBV9	TGTGCCAGCAGCGTAGGCCTCGGCGTAGGAGGTTCACATGAGCAGTTCTTC	CASSVGLGVGGSHEQFF
TRBJ2-7	few	-	TRBV13	TGTGCCAGCAGCTTGGGGTTCACCTACGAGCAGTACTTC	CASSLGFTYEQYF
TRBJ1-2	many	TRBD1	TRBV9	TGTGCCAGCAGCACTCCAGGGGGCTACTATGGCTACACCTTC	CASSTPGGYYGYTF
TRBJ1-1	few	-	TRBV5-1	TGCGCCAGCAGCTTGGGGCAGGGTGGAGGTACTGAAGCTTTCTTT	CASSLGQGGGTEAFF
TRBJ2-3	many	-	TRBV4-1	TGCGCCAGCAGCCAAGGGGGGTACAGCACAGATACGCAGTATTTT	CASSQGGYSTDTQYF
TRBJ2-3	many	TRBD2	TRBV10-3	TGTGCCGCCAGCGGGGCAACAGATGCGCAGTATTTT	CAASGATDAQYF
TRBJ1-1	-	TRBD1	TRBV7-2	TGTGCCAGCAGCTTAAACAGGGGAGGTACTGAAGCTTTCTTT	CASSLNRGGTEAFF
TRBJ2-2	once	-	TRBV24-1	TGTGTCACCAGTGATTTAGGACAGAGAAGCACCGGGGAGCTGTTTTTC	CVTSDLGQRSTGELFF
TRBJ2-1	many	-	TRBV7-9	TGTGCCAGCAGCCGGGACATTTACAATGAGCAGTTCTTC	CASSRDIYNEQFF
TRBJ2-5	many	-	TRBV2	TGTGCCAGCAGTAAGATCGACATACAAGAGACCCAGTACTTC	CASSKIDIQETQYF
TRBJ2-1	many	-	TRBV20-1	TGCAGTGCTAGAGCGGGACGGTCAAATGAGCAGTTCTTC	CSARAGRSNEQFF
TRBJ2-1	once	-	TRBV29-1	TGCAGCGTTGAACAGGGGGGGCCCTCGTACAATGAGCAGTTCTTC	CSVEQGGPSYNEQFF
TRBJ2-4	few	-	TRBV7-8	TGTGCCAGCAGTCTAATCGGCGGCAGGACTGCCAAAAACATTCAGTACTTC	CASSLIGGRTAKNIQYF
TRBJ1-2	few	TRBD1	TRBV6-5	TGTGCCAGCAGTCACTCCGGGACAGGGGGCTACACCTTC	CASSHSGTGGYTF
TRBJ2-3	many	-	TRBV13	TGTGCCAGCAGCTTAGTACGCGGGGCAGATACGCAGTATTTT	CASSLVRGADTQYF
TRBJ2-1	many	TRBD2	TRBV20-1	TGCAGTGCTAGAACAGCGGGGGTGGCCATCGGTTATACTGAGCAGTTCTTC	CSARTAGVAIGYTEQFF
TRBJ2-1	many	TRBD2	TRBV29-1	TGCAGCGCTCCGGGACTAGGAGACAATGAGCAGTTCTTC	CSAPGLGDNEQFF
TRBJ2-7	many	-	TRBV20-1	TGCAGTGCCCGAGGCCCCAATTACTACGAGCAGTACTTC	CSARGPNYYEQYF
TRBJ2-3	-	-	TRBV11-3	TGTGCCAGCAACCATTCCGGGGCGGATACGCAGTCTTTT	CASNHSGADTQSF
TRBJ2-2	-	-	TRBV20-1	TGCAGTGCTGGGACTGGGACTCCAAGGGACGGGGAGCTGTTTTTT	CSAGTGTPRDGELFF